The 29 T cell receptor beta chains below all came from one sample that was sequenced in a study of shared clonotypes between healthy human individuals (TCRdb year 2020). Libraries were prepared through the immunoSEQ multiplex PCR assay. TCRdb took this table from immuneACCESS and kept in-frame rearrangements with V and J called. Such tables lack part of the clones; where checked against another copy, unresolved V genes explain under half of the gap, and the rest is unexplained. This sample gives roughly 810,000 clones in total; just over 95% of them show up just once. The ten largest account for 0.2% to 0.25% of the sample. For the CD8 naive samples, CD45RO-negative cells were positively selected for CCR7, yielding a CD45RA+CCR7+ population from which TemRA cells were excluded. The sequencing sample was made of naive CD8+ T cells sorted from blood. The sample's cell subset or site label is to be understood as: CD45RA+CCR7+. These receptors all stem from a man under 40 in good health.

This clone was counted between two and nine times. J is TRBJ1-3 and V is TRBV19; D is undetermined. V was pared by 3 bases and J by 0 bases, with 6 bases between. The V gene's germline CDR1 is LNHDA and CDR2 SQIVND (reference sequence). The CDR3 consists of 14 residues. The CDR3 here is CASSMVDSGNTIYF. CDR3 in DNA: TGTGCCAGTAGTATGGTGGACTCTGGAAACACCATATATTTT.

The chain uses TRBV27 and TRBJ2-7, with 7 bases identical to TRBD2. J lost 3 bases, V lost 4 bases, and 9 bases had no gene match. The CDR3 loop spans 15 amino acids. Germline CDR1 is MNHEY and CDR2 is SMNVEV (reference sequence). CDR3 sequence: CASSSLLGLGYEQYF. CDR3 DNA: TGTGCCAGCAGTTCCCTCCTCGGACTAGGCTACGAGCAGTACTTC.

V is TRBV27 and J is TRBJ2-1; the match to TRBD2 covers 11 bases. The V gene end was trimmed by 5 bases and the J gene end by 5 bases; junction bases not matched to a gene: 8. The V gene's germline CDR1 is MNHEY and CDR2 SMNVEV (reference sequence). The CDR3 has 16 residues. The CDR3 here is CASSTLGLAANNEQFF. The CDR3 DNA is TGTGCCAGCAGTACCTTGGGACTAGCGGCTAACAATGAGCAGTTCTTC.

This chain joins TRBV4-1 and TRBJ2-2; no reliable D call. Germline assignment: CDR1 MGHRA and CDR2 YSYEKL. V was trimmed by 1 base and J by 1 base, leaving 7 bases between them. The CDR3 length is 15 residues. The CDR3 DNA follows: TGCGCCAGCAGCCAAGTTTTCGGGAACACCGGGGAGCTGTTTTTT. Translated: CASSQVFGNTGELFF.

The chain's CDR3 is CASSLDSPGADSDEQYF. In DNA form, the CDR3 reads TGTGCCAGCAGCTTAGATTCCCCGGGGGCAGATTCCGACGAGCAGTACTTC. V usage is TRBV11-2 and J usage is TRBJ2-7; TRBD1 or TRBD2 may be the D gene (6 bases each). Trimming shortened V by 0 bases and J by 5 bases, and 20 bases separated the two germline ends. The CDR3 length is 17 residues. In germline, CDR1 is SGHAT, CDR2 FQNNGV.

V and J are TRBV12-5 and TRBJ1-1; 9 positions agree with TRBD1. The CDR3 runs 15 residues. Germline trimming cut 5 bases from V and 1 base from J; bases unmatched to any gene: 5. Germline CDR1 reads LGHNT; CDR2 reads FRNRAP. The CDR3 DNA reads TGTGCTAGTGGTACTACGACAGGGGGGAACACTGAAGCTTTCTTT. Translation gives CASGTTTGGNTEAFF.

This chain joins TRBV18 and TRBJ2-7; D ambiguous. Germline CDR1 reads KGHSH; CDR2 reads LQKENI. This CDR3 is 16 amino acids long. V lost 3 bases and J 1 base, leaving 16 bases between the germline ends. This CDR3 reads CASSPGGRDGSYEQYF. The DNA for the CDR3 is TGTGCCAGCTCACCGGGTGGCCGTGATGGGTCCTACGAGCAGTACTTC.

The rearrangement uses TRBV5-6 and TRBJ2-4; D might be TRBD1 or TRBD2, each matching 5 bases. The CDR3 runs to 15 residues. CDR1 is SGHDT, CDR2 YYEEEE, per germline. The V end was cut by 2 bases, the J end by 0 bases, with 9 bases between. In DNA form, the CDR3 reads TGTGCCAGCAGCTTTCGGGGCCTAGCCAAAAACATTCAGTACTTC. Translation gives CASSFRGLAKNIQYF. The full variable domain, in which reference TRBV5-6 and TRBJ2-4 provide the parts outside the CDR3, is DAGVTQSPTHLIKTRGQQVTLRCSPKSGHDTVSWYQQALGQGPQFIFQYYEEEERQRGNFPDRFSGHQFPNYSSELNVNALLLGDSALYLCASSFRGLAKNIQYFGAGTRLSVL.

This clone was seen more than once but under ten times. The CDR3 loop is CASSISALSGNTIYF. The CDR3, as DNA: TGTGCCAGTAGTATCAGTGCCCTCTCTGGAAACACCATATATTTT. The gene calls are TRBV19 and TRBJ1-3; no definite D call. CDR1 and CDR2 from the germline V gene are LNHDA and SQIVND (reference sequence). The CDR3 has 15 residues. V shed 3 bases and J shed 0 bases, with 9 bases lying between them.

This chain connects TRBV7-9 to TRBJ2-7; D assignment may be TRBD1 or TRBD2 (6 bases each). V dropped 5 bases and J dropped 3 bases, with 17 bases sitting between them. The CDR3 is made up of 15 amino acids. Germline lookup yields CDR1 SEHNR and CDR2 FQNEAQ (reference sequence). Written as DNA, the CDR3 is TGTGCCAGCAGCGCCGGGGGCGCCCTCTACTACGAGCAGTACTTC. Protein sequence: CASSAGGALYYEQYF.

The table lists this clone with a few counts. Other DNA sequences of this sample code for an identical CDR3. The rearrangement uses TRBV5-4 and TRBJ2-7; D remains unclear. The V gene lost 0 bases and the J gene lost 3 bases, with 1 base spanning the gap. The germline V gene encodes CDR1 SGHNT and CDR2 YYREEE (reference sequence). The CDR3 runs 11 residues. The CDR3 loop reads CASSLGYEQYF. The DNA of the CDR3 is TGTGCCAGCAGCTTGGGCTACGAGCAGTACTTC.

Regarding this clone: Other DNA sequences from this sample encode an identical CDR3 as well. The V call is TRBV7-3, the J call TRBJ2-2, with D perhaps TRBD1 (6 bases). The V end was cut by 3 bases, the J end by 5 bases, with 7 bases between. The V gene's germline CDR1 is SGHTA and CDR2 FQGTGA. The CDR3 loop spans 13 amino acids. CDR3 in amino acids: CASSLGATGELFF. The CDR3 DNA follows: TGTGCCAGCAGCTTGGGGGCAACCGGGGAGCTGTTTTTT.

In the case of this clone: This CDR3 is also generated by other DNA sequences in the sample. The rearrangement uses TRBV27 and TRBJ2-1, with D perhaps assigned TRBD1 or TRBD2 (5 bases each). CDR1 and CDR2 from the germline V gene are MNHEY and SMNVEV (reference sequence). V lost 3 bases to trimming and J lost 8 bases, with 8 bases between them. This CDR3 has 12 amino acids. CDR3 sequence reads: CASSLLGDEQFF. The CDR3 DNA is TGTGCCAGCAGTTTGCTGGGGGATGAGCAGTTCTTC.

The rearrangement joins TRBV27 to TRBJ2-5, with D unresolved. The CDR3 is made up of 15 amino acids. The germline V gene encodes CDR1 MNHEY and CDR2 SMNVEV (reference sequence). Trimming removed 2 bases from V and 5 bases from J, with 15 bases in between. The CDR3 DNA follows: TGTGCCAGCAGTTTAGGAGTCAGTACCCAGGAGACCCAGTACTTC. Its translation is CASSLGVSTQETQYF.

CDR3 in DNA: TGTGCCAGCCGGAGGGGGGTCAACAATGAGCAGTTCTTC. This translates into CASRRGVNNEQFF. The chain employs TRBV7-9 and TRBJ2-1, with D possibly called TRBD1 or TRBD2 (6 bases each). The CDR3 consists of 13 residues. Germline V gene lookup returns CDR1 SEHNR and CDR2 FQNEAQ (reference sequence). V was clipped by 8 bases and J by 5 bases, with 13 bases between them.

CDR3 sequence reads: CASSILAGSKGYEQYF. The CDR3, as DNA: TGTGCCAGTAGTATACTAGCGGGAAGTAAGGGCTACGAGCAGTACTTC. V and J are TRBV19 and TRBJ2-7; TRBD2 agrees at 9 bases. CDR1 is LNHDA and CDR2 is SQIVND in the germline V gene (reference sequence). V was pared by 2 bases and J by 3 bases, with 8 bases of the junction left unmatched. The CDR3 covers 16 residues.

The CDR3 DNA reads as TGTGCCAGCAGCCCGCTCTCTGGGGGGTACAATGAGCAGTTCTTC. Protein product: CASSPLSGGYNEQFF. The chain carries TRBV7-3 and TRBJ2-1, with D possibly matching TRBD2 (6 bases). V was cut by 5 bases and J by 4 bases, with 15 bases left in between. CDR1 and CDR2 from the germline V gene are SGHTA and FQGTGA. This CDR3 comprises 15 residues.

CDR3 in amino acids: CASSPGTGLAGLDTQYF. The CDR3 coding sequence is TGTGCCAGCAGCCCGGGGACGGGACTAGCGGGTTTAGATACGCAGTATTTT. The V and J genes are TRBV5-4 and TRBJ2-3; 12 bases align to TRBD2. Unmatched junction bases numbered 11, after V lost 4 bases and J lost 5 bases. This CDR3 has 17 amino acids. Germline V gene sequence: CDR1 SGHNT, CDR2 YYREEE (reference sequence).

The DNA of the CDR3 is TGTGCCAGCAGGGGCCAGGGGGAGTTCTACAATGAGCAGTTCTTC. As protein: CASRGQGEFYNEQFF. The rearrangement links TRBV7-9 to TRBJ2-1; 7 nucleotides align to TRBD1. CDR3 length equals 15 residues. Germline V gives CDR1 SEHNR, CDR2 FQNEAQ (reference sequence). The junction had 8 bases not matched to a gene; V was cut back by 6 bases and J by 3 bases. The full variable domain, rest sourced from reference TRBV7-9 and TRBJ2-1, is DTGVSQNPRHKITKRGQNVTFRCDPISEHNRLYWYRQTLGQGPEFLTYFQNEAQLEKSRLLSDRFSAERPKGSFSTLEIQRTEQGDSAMYLCASRGQGEFYNEQFFGPGTRLTVL.

The chain has TRBV5-1 and TRBJ2-1; no reliable D call. This CDR3 contains 15 residues. CDR1 and CDR2 (germline): SGHRS, YFSETQ. Trimming removed 0 bases from V and 5 bases from J, with 12 bases in between. This CDR3 is CASSLVVGTHNEQFF. The DNA of the CDR3 is TGCGCCAGCAGCTTGGTTGTAGGAACCCACAATGAGCAGTTCTTC.

J is TRBJ1-5 and V is TRBV7-9, with no clear D. The V gene's germline CDR1 is SEHNR and CDR2 FQNEAQ (reference sequence). The ends were cut back, 5 bases at V and 3 bases at J, with 5 bases in the middle. The CDR3 has 12 amino acids. The CDR3 reads CASSDHNQPQHF. DNA of the CDR3: TGTGCCAGCAGCGACCACAATCAGCCCCAGCATTTT.

The chain carries TRBV4-1 and TRBJ1-5; perhaps TRBD1 as D (5 bases). Germline V gives CDR1 MGHRA, CDR2 YSYEKL. With 4 bases removed from V and 0 bases from J, the gap between germline ends came to 13 bases. This CDR3 contains 16 residues. The CDR3 nucleotides are TGCGCCAGCAGCCTTTCAGGGAGGATTAGCAATCAGCCCCAGCATTTT. Protein: CASSLSGRISNQPQHF.

The chain links TRBV12-1 to TRBJ2-3; TRBD1, the table's D call, lacks a check against the DNA. TRBV12-1 is reported as a pseudogene. This CDR3 spans 16 amino acids. CDR3 residues: CASSVNRGYFTDTQYF. The CDR3 DNA follows: TGTGCCAGCAGCGTAAACAGGGGGTATTTCACAGATACGCAGTATTTT.

The DNA for the CDR3 is TGTGCCAGCAGCCAACATGCAGGGAACTATGGCTACACCTTC. It yields the protein CASSQHAGNYGYTF. The chain is built from TRBV14 and TRBJ1-2, with D possibly TRBD1 on 5 matching bases. The CDR3 is 14 residues long. V gave up 2 bases and J gave up 2 bases, with 9 bases separating them. Germline values: CDR1 SGHDN, CDR2 FVKESK.

This clone has just one count. The V gene is TRBV28, the J gene TRBJ2-7; D not certain. CDR1 MDHEN and CDR2 SYDVKM come from the germline V gene. The CDR3 extends over 16 amino acids. Trimming removed 3 bases from V and 1 base from J, with 16 bases in between. The CDR3 DNA follows: TGTGCCAGCAGTTTTACTAATTTGTTGGGGTCCTACGAGCAGTACTTC. This translates into CASSFTNLLGSYEQYF.

This sequence joins TRBV2 and TRBJ1-3, with D unclear. CDR3 length: 11 amino acids. V was trimmed by 6 bases and J by 7 bases, leaving 7 bases between them. Germline V gene sequence: CDR1 SNHLY, CDR2 FYNNEI. CDR3 loop: CASRDGNTIYF. The CDR3 bases are TGTGCCAGCAGGGACGGCAACACCATATATTTT.

The J gene is TRBJ2-7, the V gene TRBV7-8, with D perhaps TRBD1 or TRBD2 (6 bases each). The CDR3 length is 15 residues. The germline CDR1 and CDR2 sequences are SGHVS and FQNEAQ. V was shortened by 3 bases and J by 2 bases, with 14 bases between the two germline ends. The CDR3, as DNA: TGTGCCAGCAGCTTGTACGGGGGCCCCACCTACGAGCAGTACTTC. Translation gives CASSLYGGPTYEQYF.

This chain joins TRBV6-6 and TRBJ2-1; D perhaps matches TRBD1 (6 bases). This CDR3 spans 16 amino acids. Germline V gene sequence: CDR1 MNHNY, CDR2 SVGAGI (reference sequence). V was shortened by 0 bases and J by 6 bases, with 15 bases between the two germline ends. DNA of the CDR3: TGTGCCAGCAGTTACTCGAGGGGGTCCCGGGGCAATGAGCAGTTCTTC. It yields the protein CASSYSRGSRGNEQFF.

CDR3 DNA sequence: TGCGCCAGCTCTTGGGGTCAGCTCTACGAGCAGTACTTC. This sequence encodes CASSWGQLYEQYF. The V call is TRBV5-1, the J call TRBJ2-7; D uncertain. Germline CDR1 reads SGHRS; CDR2 reads YFSETQ. This CDR3 contains 13 residues. Trimming stripped 7 bases from V and 3 bases from J, with 14 bases between.